This T cell receptor beta chain originates from a study of blood T cell repertoires in COVID-19. As for the study in general: The origin of the acute and convalescent COVID-19 samples was the United States, Italy and Spain. T cells, B-cell-depleted T cells, or PBMCs supplied cDNA or gDNA.

V gave up 6 bases and J gave up 4 bases; unmatched junction bases: 16. This CDR3 contains 19 residues. The germline V gene encodes CDR1 MDHEN and CDR2 SYDVKM. This clone was found a few times. Original data processing: By means of reference gene primer amplification, nucleated cell counts were estimated. Profiled with immunoSEQ multiplex PCR; TCRdb holds only in-frame clones, not every one. V and J calls and clone size are copied from that table; D and trimming were computed from the DNA. The table shows 55,000 to 70,000 clones, with roughly 77% occurring only once. Input material: peripheral blood. The clonotype originates from a man of 80 years or more with acute or convalescent COVID-19. The rearrangement links TRBV28 to TRBJ2-1, with 12 bases matching TRBD2. In nucleotides, the CDR3 is TGTGCCAGCAGGCCCCGGGGGGTCCGGACTAGCGGGACATACAATGAGCAGTTCTTC. This sequence encodes CASRPRGVRTSGTYNEQFF.